In its sample, the clone carrying this T cell receptor (beta chain) was seen once. The antigen remains undetermined. Trimming removed 2 bases from V and 7 bases from J, with 20 bases in between. Germline CDR1 reads MDHEN; CDR2 reads SYDVKM. The CDR3 loop spans 16 amino acids. This sample is drawn from a study of T cell responses to AZD1222 COVID-19 vaccine. The protocol was immunoSEQ multiplex PCR, while the TCRdb copy is restricted to in-frame clones and leaves out a portion. The sample includes about 130,000 clones, roughly nine tenths of them seen just once. Study outcomes and limitations: Dominant at 160-218 and 743-854, vaccine-associated CD4 TCRs also spanned spike.

J is TRBJ1-2 and V is TRBV28; perhaps TRBD1 as D (5 bases). This sample comprised peripheral blood, obtained on day 0 of AZD1222 vaccination. This receptor was identified in an adult in good health. DNA for the CDR3: TGTGCCAGCAGTTTACCCCCGGGGCGGCCGGGGTTTGGCTACACCTTC. Translated: CASSLPPGRPGFGYTF.